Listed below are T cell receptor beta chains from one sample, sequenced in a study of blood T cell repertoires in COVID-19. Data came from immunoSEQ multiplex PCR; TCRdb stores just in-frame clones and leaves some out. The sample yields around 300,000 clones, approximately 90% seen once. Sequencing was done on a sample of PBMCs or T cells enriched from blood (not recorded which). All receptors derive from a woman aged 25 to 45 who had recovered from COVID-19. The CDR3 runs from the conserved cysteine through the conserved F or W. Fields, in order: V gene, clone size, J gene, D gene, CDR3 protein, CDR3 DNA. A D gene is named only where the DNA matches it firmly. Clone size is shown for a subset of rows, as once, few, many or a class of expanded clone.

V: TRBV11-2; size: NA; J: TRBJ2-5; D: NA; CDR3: CASRLVSQTQYF; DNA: TGTGCCAGCAGACTAGTTAGCCAAACCCAGTACTTC
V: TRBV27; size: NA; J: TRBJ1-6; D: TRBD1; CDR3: CASSSRTGGNSPLHF; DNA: TGTGCCAGCAGTTCAAGGACAGGGGGGAATTCACCCCTCCACTTT
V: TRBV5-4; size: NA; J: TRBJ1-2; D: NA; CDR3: CASSFGNEGYGYTF; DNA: TGTGCCAGCAGCTTTGGCAATGAGGGCTATGGCTACACCTTC
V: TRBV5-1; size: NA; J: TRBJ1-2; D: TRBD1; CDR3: CASSLADRAYGYTF; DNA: TGCGCCAGCAGCTTGGCCGACAGGGCATATGGCTACACCTTC
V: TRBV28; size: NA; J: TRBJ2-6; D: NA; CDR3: CASNTGTHSGANVLTF; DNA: TGTGCCAGCAACACAGGAACACACTCTGGGGCCAACGTCCTGACTTTC
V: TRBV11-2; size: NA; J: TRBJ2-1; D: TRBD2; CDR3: CASSATSGRGDNEQFF; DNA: TGTGCCAGCAGCGCGACTAGCGGGAGGGGGGACAATGAGCAGTTCTTC
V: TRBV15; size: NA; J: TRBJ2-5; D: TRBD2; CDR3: CATSREGSGRKTQYF; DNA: TGTGCCACCAGCAGAGAAGGTAGCGGGAGGAAGACCCAGTACTTC
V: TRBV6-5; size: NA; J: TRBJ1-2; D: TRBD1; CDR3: CASSREQGSYGYTF; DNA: TGTGCCAGCAGCCGCGAACAGGGGAGCTATGGCTACACCTTC
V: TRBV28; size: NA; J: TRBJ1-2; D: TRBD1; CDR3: CASSSGQGAYGYTF; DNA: TGTGCCAGCAGCTCCGGACAGGGAGCCTATGGCTACACCTTC
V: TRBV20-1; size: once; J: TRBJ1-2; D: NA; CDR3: CSAPGSEGYTF; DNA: TGCAGTGCTCCCGGGAGTGAAGGCTACACCTTC
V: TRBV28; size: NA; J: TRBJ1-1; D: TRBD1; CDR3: CASSFTGANTEAFF; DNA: TGTGCCAGCAGTTTTACAGGGGCGAACACTGAAGCTTTCTTT